A selection of T cell receptor beta chains follows, all from one sample in a study of T cell responses to AZD1222 COVID-19 vaccine. The data were produced by immunoSEQ multiplex PCR, yet TCRdb's version contains in-frame clones alone and is incomplete. The data show some 80,000 clones, roughly 86% seen once. Sequencing used peripheral blood, obtained on day 0 of AZD1222 vaccination. These receptors were collected from an adult in good health. Both conserved end residues are trimmed from each CDR3.

j_call: TRBJ2-1; v_call: TRBV29-1; cdr3_aa: SAENRGGSYNEQF
j_call: TRBJ2-2; v_call: TRBV12-3/TRBV12-4; cdr3_aa: ASSFFSTGELF
j_call: TRBJ1-2; v_call: TRBV23-1; cdr3_aa: ASSLRGSWDGYT
j_call: TRBJ1-1; v_call: TRBV24-1; cdr3_aa: ATSDSGEAF
j_call: TRBJ1-1; v_call: TRBV27; cdr3_aa: ASSSGIRGTEAF
j_call: TRBJ2-5; v_call: TRBV6-2/TRBV6-3; cdr3_aa: ASSSPRLGGGKETQY
j_call: TRBJ1-6; v_call: TRBV12-5; cdr3_aa: ASGRGESYNSPLH
j_call: TRBJ1-4; v_call: TRBV3-1/TRBV3-2; cdr3_aa: ASSQVGGGEKLF
j_call: TRBJ1-5; v_call: TRBV30; cdr3_aa: AWRALGSSQPQH
j_call: TRBJ1-5; v_call: TRBV30; cdr3_aa: AWSVGAAPQH
j_call: TRBJ2-1; v_call: TRBV5-5; cdr3_aa: ASSLLRLAGAKDRNEQF
j_call: TRBJ1-2; v_call: TRBV28; cdr3_aa: ASLTFGTVDYGYT
j_call: TRBJ1-4; v_call: TRBV7-8; cdr3_aa: ASSLLGGQGDEKLF
j_call: TRBJ2-7; v_call: TRBV19; cdr3_aa: ASSIGLAVSYEQY
j_call: TRBJ2-5; v_call: TRBV2; cdr3_aa: ASRPTGRETQY
j_call: TRBJ1-1; v_call: TRBV30; cdr3_aa: AWSRGKGTGDTEAF
j_call: TRBJ1-1; v_call: TRBV4-2; cdr3_aa: ASSQVGGYGEAF
j_call: TRBJ1-5; v_call: TRBV20-1; cdr3_aa: SASSHSGQAQQPQH
j_call: TRBJ2-2; v_call: TRBV25-1; cdr3_aa: ASSEPARQGGGELF
j_call: TRBJ1-3; v_call: TRBV5-1; cdr3_aa: ASSPRQLPGDTIY
j_call: TRBJ2-1; v_call: TRBV6-5; cdr3_aa: ASSYSGLAGYNEQF
j_call: TRBJ1-4; v_call: TRBV2; cdr3_aa: ASSAGLLPTNEKLF
j_call: TRBJ2-6; v_call: TRBV19; cdr3_aa: ASSRTTWANVLT
j_call: TRBJ2-7; v_call: TRBV29-1; cdr3_aa: SVVKRGEQY
j_call: TRBJ2-1; v_call: TRBV13; cdr3_aa: ASSQRGPLVNEQF
j_call: TRBJ1-6; v_call: TRBV6-5; cdr3_aa: ASSSTGGRNSPLH
j_call: TRBJ2-3; v_call: TRBV10-3; cdr3_aa: ATGSGDTDTQY
j_call: TRBJ1-2; v_call: TRBV9; cdr3_aa: ASSDINYGYT
j_call: TRBJ2-1; v_call: TRBV6-2/TRBV6-3; cdr3_aa: ASSRLAGSFLNEQF
j_call: TRBJ2-7; v_call: TRBV7-9; cdr3_aa: ASSPDRGHRSYEQY
j_call: TRBJ2-1; v_call: TRBV7-3; cdr3_aa: ASSLTRDRGQHEQF
j_call: TRBJ1-1; v_call: TRBV7-8; cdr3_aa: ASSFSANTEAF